These 26 T cell receptor beta chains were sequenced from one sample in a study of shared clonotypes between healthy human individuals. Clones were read by immunoSEQ multiplex PCR, and TCRdb kept only the in-frame ones, dropping some. The table lists roughly 500,000 clones, about 96% of them singletons, with about 0.064% in the top ten. Specimen: naive CD4+ T cells sorted from blood. Subset in this sample: CD45RA+ positively selected. These receptors were obtained from a woman aged 30 to 39 in good health.

The V gene is TRBV28, the J gene TRBJ2-7; D possibly matches TRBD1 or TRBD2 (5 bases each). The CDR3 extends over 12 amino acids. CDR1 MDHEN and CDR2 SYDVKM come from the germline V gene. Trimming took off 7 bases at V and 5 bases at J, with 12 bases between the two ends. The CDR3 sequence: CASTLRGNEQYF. The CDR3 DNA follows: TGTGCCAGCACCCTGAGGGGTAACGAGCAGTACTTC.

This chain joins TRBV7-6 and TRBJ2-7, with 10 bases lining up with TRBD2. With V trimmed by 2 bases and J by 4 bases, 8 bases remained unmatched. The germline V gene has CDR1 SGHVS and CDR2 FNYEAQ. CDR3 length: 16 amino acids. CDR3 sequence (DNA): TGTGCCAGCAGCTTAACTGAGGGACTAGCGAATTACGAGCAGTACTTC. Its translation is CASSLTEGLANYEQYF.

This sequence joins TRBV5-1 and TRBJ2-3; TRBD2 might be the D (6 bases). This CDR3 has 14 residues. The V end lost 3 bases, the J end lost 0 bases, and 8 bases lay between the germline ends. CDR1 and CDR2 (germline): SGHRS, YFSETQ. The CDR3 reads CASSSGVSTDTQYF. For the CDR3, the DNA is TGCGCCAGCAGCTCGGGGGTTAGCACAGATACGCAGTATTTT.

The V gene is TRBV7-3, the J gene TRBJ2-1; a weak D match, TRBD2 (6 bases). In germline, CDR1 is SGHTA, CDR2 FQGTGA. The CDR3 is 14 residues long. Trimming removed 5 bases from V and 6 bases from J, with 14 bases in between. The CDR3 nucleotides read TGTGCCAGCAGCCCCTCGGGTAGCGGCAATGAGCAGTTCTTC. Protein product: CASSPSGSGNEQFF.

The V gene is TRBV2, the J gene TRBJ2-1; D gene uncertain. Germline CDR1 and CDR2: SNHLY and FYNNEI. CDR3 size: 14 residues. V was clipped by 6 bases and J by 3 bases, with 12 bases between them. The CDR3 reads CASRLGGGYNEQFF. The DNA of the CDR3 is TGTGCCAGCAGACTGGGCGGTGGCTACAATGAGCAGTTCTTC.

This chain joins TRBV5-1 and TRBJ1-1; 12 bases agree with TRBD1. Trimming cost V 4 bases and J 4 bases; bases outside gene matches: 8. Germline CDR1 SGHRS, CDR2 YFSETQ. The CDR3 has 16 residues. The CDR3 is CASSPRDRGRPTEAFF. For the CDR3, the DNA is TGCGCCAGCAGCCCCCGGGACAGGGGGCGTCCCACTGAAGCTTTCTTT.

The CDR3 region has the DNA TGTGCCAGCAATGACAGGGACCGGCAGCCCCAGCATTTT. It codes for CASNDRDRQPQHF. The J gene is TRBJ1-5, the V gene TRBV28; TRBD1 matches at 7 bases. Trimming cost V 7 bases and J 7 bases; bases outside gene matches: 7. The CDR3 spans 13 residues. CDR1 is MDHEN and CDR2 is SYDVKM in the germline V gene.

This clone was counted only a few times. This sequence joins TRBV2 and TRBJ1-2, with D uncertain. The germline V gene has CDR1 SNHLY and CDR2 FYNNEI. There are 12 residues in the CDR3. Trimming left V 1 base short and J 4 bases short, with 4 bases between. The CDR3 reads CASSEGGYGYTF. Written as DNA, the CDR3 is TGTGCCAGCAGTGAAGGTGGCTATGGCTACACCTTC.

This chain connects TRBV28 to TRBJ1-3, with D possibly TRBD1 on 6 matching bases. Trimming removed 8 bases from V and 4 bases from J, with 15 bases in between. Germline V gene lookup returns CDR1 MDHEN and CDR2 SYDVKM. The CDR3 is 14 residues long. The CDR3 coding sequence is TGTGCCAGCCGCAAACAGGGTGCCGGAAACACCATATATTTT. Translation: CASRKQGAGNTIYF.

This chain links TRBV19 with TRBJ1-2; D possibly corresponds to TRBD1 (6 bases). Per the germline V gene, CDR1 is LNHDA and CDR2 is SQIVND (reference sequence). The CDR3 loop spans 14 amino acids. Trimming cost V 5 bases and J 2 bases, with 12 bases left between them. The CDR3 DNA reads TGTGCCAGTAGTTGGGACATATCGAACTATGGCTACACCTTC. Translation: CASSWDISNYGYTF.

The rearrangement links TRBV19 to TRBJ2-7; D may correspond to TRBD1 or TRBD2 (5 bases each). Germline values: CDR1 LNHDA, CDR2 SQIVND (reference sequence). Trimming removed 7 bases at V and 2 bases at J, with 15 bases between. The CDR3 extends over 14 amino acids. The CDR3: CASNSRDGAYEQYF. DNA of the CDR3: TGTGCCAGTAACTCCCGGGACGGAGCCTACGAGCAGTACTTC.

The rearrangement links TRBV25-1 to TRBJ2-5, with TRBD2 identical over 10 bases. The germline CDR1 and CDR2 sequences are MGHDK and SYGVNS. The CDR3 runs to 16 residues. Unmatched junction bases numbered 5, after V lost 3 bases and J lost 1 base. In DNA form, the CDR3 reads TGTGCCAGCAGTGAGCTCCGGACTAGCGGCCAAGAGACCCAGTACTTC. Its protein is CASSELRTSGQETQYF. The full variable domain, its missing parts supplied by reference TRBV25-1 and TRBJ2-5, is EADIYQTPRYLVIGTGKKITLECSQTMGHDKMYWYQQDPGMELHLIHYSYGVNSTEKGDLSSESTVSRIRTEHFPLTLESARPSHTSQYLCASSELRTSGQETQYFGPGTRLLVL.

This rearrangement joins TRBV7-3 to TRBJ1-1; D remains unclear. CDR1 is SGHTA, CDR2 FQGTGA, per germline. V was clipped by 11 bases and J by 11 bases, with 9 bases between them. CDR3 length: 8 amino acids. The CDR3 nucleotides read TGTGCCGGAGAGTTGGCTTTCTTT. Translation: CAGELAFF.

V is TRBV7-2 and J is TRBJ2-1; 9 positions agree with TRBD1. Germline V gene data show CDR1 as SGHTA and CDR2 as FQGNSA. Losses at the gene ends were 4 bases for V and 0 bases for J; bases not matched to a gene: 4. This CDR3 has 16 residues. The DNA for the CDR3 is TGTGCCAGCAGCTCCGGGACAGGGATCTCCTACAATGAGCAGTTCTTC. Translated, it gives CASSSGTGISYNEQFF.

Details on this clone: The sample holds other DNA sequences that translate to the same CDR3. V usage is TRBV28 and J usage is TRBJ1-1; D not resolved. Germline CDR1 reads MDHEN; CDR2 reads SYDVKM. Deletions cut 3 bases from V and 4 bases from J, with 6 bases between. This CDR3 contains 12 residues. DNA for the CDR3: TGTGCCAGCAGTTTTGGTCCCACTGAAGCTTTCTTT. Translation: CASSFGPTEAFF.

The chain employs TRBV19 and TRBJ2-5; 14 bases are a match to TRBD2. Germline lookup yields CDR1 LNHDA and CDR2 SQIVND (reference sequence). The CDR3 loop spans 19 amino acids. Trimming cost V 1 base and J 3 bases; bases outside gene matches: 10. In nucleotides, the CDR3 is TGTGCCAGTAGTATAGTTTCCAAGACTAGCGGGAGGGTTAAAGAGACCCAGTACTTC. Its translation is CASSIVSKTSGRVKETQYF.

The V call is TRBV4-1, the J call TRBJ1-4; unclear D gene. Germline V gene sequence: CDR1 MGHRA, CDR2 YSYEKL. The CDR3 spans 15 residues. The V gene lost 1 base and the J gene lost 4 bases, with 10 bases spanning the gap. The CDR3 region has the DNA TGCGCCAGCAGCCAAGTCACGACGGATAATGAAAAACTGTTTTTT. Translation: CASSQVTTDNEKLFF.

This clone was recorded once. J is TRBJ2-7 and V is TRBV18; TRBD1 aligns across 7 bases. The CDR3 is made up of 18 amino acids. CDR1 and CDR2 (germline): KGHSH, LQKENI. V was pared by 1 base and J by 5 bases, with 17 bases of the junction left unmatched. The CDR3 protein is CASSPQGSSTGALHEQYF. In DNA, the CDR3 is TGTGCCAGCTCACCACAAGGCAGCAGTACAGGGGCTTTACACGAGCAGTACTTC.

This chain links TRBV21-1 with TRBJ2-7; TRBD1 is the table's D call and was not checked against the DNA. TRBV21-1 is designated a pseudogene. This CDR3 region has 14 residues. The CDR3 spells CASSKDRGPYEQYF. The CDR3 nucleotides read TGTGCCAGCAGCAAAGACAGGGGTCCCTACGAGCAGTACTTC.

This chain links TRBV5-6 with TRBJ2-3; D ambiguous. V was cut by 4 bases and J by 4 bases, with 16 bases left in between. The CDR3 runs 15 residues. Per the germline V gene, CDR1 is SGHDT and CDR2 is YYEEEE. The CDR3 nucleotides are TGTGCCAGCAGCCGTGACATCCGCAGCGCAGATACGCAGTATTTT. It specifies CASSRDIRSADTQYF.

This rearrangement joins TRBV28 to TRBJ2-7; 10 positions agree with TRBD2. This CDR3 spans 15 amino acids. The germline gives CDR1 MDHEN, CDR2 SYDVKM. Losses at the gene ends were 7 bases for V and 5 bases for J; bases not matched to a gene: 11. The DNA of the CDR3 is TGTGCCAGCAACACACCAGCGGGAGGGCCGAACGAGCAGTACTTC. This translates into CASNTPAGGPNEQYF. The whole variable domain, remainder taken from reference TRBV28 and TRBJ2-7, is DVKVTQSSRYLVKRTGEKVFLECVQDMDHENMFWYRQDPGLGLRLIYFSYDVKMKEKGDIPEGYSVSREKKERFSLILESASTNQTSMYLCASNTPAGGPNEQYFGPGTRLTVT.

The chain employs TRBV5-1 and TRBJ2-7; the D is unclear. Trimming pared 4 bases from V and 1 base from J, leaving 12 bases between. The length of the CDR3 is 14 residues. Germline-derived CDR1 and CDR2 are SGHRS and YFSETQ. The CDR3 coding sequence is TGCGCCAGCAGCCCCGCCCCCAAGTCCTACGAGCAGTACTTC. Its translation: CASSPAPKSYEQYF.

This clone was detected once. The V gene is TRBV6-1, the J gene TRBJ2-3; 8 bases match TRBD1. CDR3 length equals 14 residues. Germline V CDR1 and CDR2: MNHNS, SASEGT. The J segment lost 4 bases and the V segment lost 5 bases, leaving 5 bases of the junction unmatched. In nucleotides, the CDR3 is TGTGCCAGCAGTAACGGACAGGGTTCAGATACGCAGTATTTT. Amino acid sequence: CASSNGQGSDTQYF.

The chain couples TRBV10-3 to TRBJ2-1; the D gene could be TRBD1 or TRBD2 (5 bases each). Germline V lookup: CDR1 ENHRY, CDR2 SYGVKD. V lost 3 bases to trimming and J lost 7 bases, with 16 bases between them. This CDR3 contains 15 residues. The CDR3 nucleotides read TGTGCCATCAGTGAAGGGAGTCCAAAGGGGAATGAGCAGTTCTTC. Its translation: CAISEGSPKGNEQFF.

Concerning this clone itself: The limits of the CDR3 on the DNA are not certain, so only TCRdb's listed CDR3 is given. The CDR3 sequence is CASSSSTQYTEAFF. The chain is built from TRBV27 and TRBJ1-1. Per the germline V gene, CDR1 is MNHEY and CDR2 is SMNVEV (reference sequence). From its first to its last residue, the CDR3 has 14 amino acids.

The chain couples TRBV2 to TRBJ2-7; 7 bases match TRBD2. This CDR3 has 14 residues. In germline, CDR1 is SNHLY, CDR2 FYNNEI. The V segment lost 6 bases and the J segment 2 bases; nucleotides outside the gene matches: 7. In DNA form, the CDR3 reads TGTGCCAGCAGAAGGGACTATCCTACCTACGAGCAGTACTTC. Protein sequence: CASRRDYPTYEQYF.